The 5 T cell receptor beta chains in this list originate from one sample, sequenced in a study of cytomegalovirus exposure and HLA in healthy donors. Clones were read by immunoSEQ multiplex PCR, and TCRdb kept only the in-frame ones, dropping some. This table holds about 88,000 clones, less than 90% found once. What was sequenced was PBMCs. Receptor source: a woman aged 18-29 years in good health and CMV-seropositive.

This clone was counted once. The chain carries TRBV28 and TRBJ2-7; 12 nucleotides line up with TRBD1. CDR1 is MDHEN and CDR2 is SYDVKM in the germline V gene. Unmatched junction bases numbered 6, after V lost 2 bases and J lost 4 bases. The CDR3 consists of 16 residues. The CDR3 bases are TGTGCCAGCAGTTTAGGGGGACAGGGGGCGAGGTACGAGCAGTACTTC. It yields the protein CASSLGGQGARYEQYF.

V usage is TRBV5-1 and J usage is TRBJ1-1; D gene ambiguous. The CDR3 has 14 amino acids. The V and J ends lost 0 bases and 4 bases respectively, with 10 bases between them. Germline CDR1 and CDR2: SGHRS and YFSETQ. The CDR3 sequence: CASSLGGGGTEAFF. In DNA form, the CDR3 reads TGCGCCAGCAGCTTGGGGGGAGGAGGCACTGAAGCTTTCTTT.

Remarks on this clone: The junction differs from germline at one of its ends, possibly a read error. This same CDR3 is encoded by further DNA sequences in the sample. The rearrangement uses TRBV4-3 and TRBJ2-7, with a possible D match to TRBD1 (5 bases). Germline V gives CDR1 LGHNA, CDR2 YSLEER. This CDR3 comprises 14 residues. The chain's CDR3 is CASSQDRGSYEQYF. CDR3 nucleotide sequence: TGCGCCAGCAGCCAAGATAGGGGTTCCTACGAGCAGTATTTC.

This rearrangement joins TRBV6-6 to TRBJ2-3; D is undetermined. V lost 5 bases to trimming and J lost 4 bases, with 7 bases between them. The CDR3 sequence is 12 residues long. The germline V gene has CDR1 MNHNY and CDR2 SVGAGI (reference sequence). CDR3 DNA: TGTGCCAGCAGTCCTCCGGCAGATACGCAGTATTTT. Translating it yields CASSPPADTQYF.

V is TRBV30 and J is TRBJ1-2, with TRBD1 as a possible D gene (5 bases). The CDR3 runs 13 residues. In germline, CDR1 is GTSNPN, CDR2 SVGIG (reference sequence). Trimming shortened V by 1 base and J by 4 bases, and 10 bases separated the two germline ends. This chain's CDR3 is CAWSGQPSYGYTF. The CDR3 DNA is TGTGCCTGGAGTGGACAGCCTTCCTATGGCTACACCTTC.